A single sample is the source of the 9 T cell receptor beta chains below, sequenced in a study of technical replicates of blood from several donors. Repertoires were generated with immunoSEQ multiplex PCR, while TCRdb's copy carries only in-frame clones and drops some. The table records tens of thousands of clones, around 94% of them present only once. Sequenced material: T cells isolated from PBMCs. The receptors were sampled from a human donor in good health.

This chain links TRBV9 with TRBJ2-6; 10 positions agree with TRBD2. The CDR3 extends over 18 amino acids. Germline CDR1 and CDR2: SGDLS and YYNGEE. The J segment lost 0 bases and the V segment lost 4 bases, leaving 7 bases of the junction unmatched. This chain's CDR3 is CASSPLAGQSSGANVLTF. The CDR3 nucleotides are TGTGCCAGCAGCCCACTAGCGGGGCAGAGCTCTGGGGCCAACGTCCTGACTTTC.

This chain links TRBV28 with TRBJ2-1; D is perhaps TRBD2 (5 bases). Trimming left V 5 bases short and J 0 bases short, with 14 bases between. The CDR3 has 16 amino acids. Germline lookup yields CDR1 MDHEN and CDR2 SYDVKM. The CDR3 sequence: CASSLTSGSSYNEQFF. The CDR3 region has the DNA TGTGCCAGCAGTCTTACAAGCGGAAGCTCCTACAATGAGCAGTTCTTC.

The CDR3 sequence: CATSRDIGGSIYEQYF. CDR3 DNA: TGTGCCACCAGCAGAGATATCGGCGGTAGTATCTACGAGCAGTACTTC. This chain uses TRBV15 with TRBJ2-7; D unresolved. Germline assignment: CDR1 LNHNV and CDR2 YYDKDF (reference sequence). V was shortened by 0 bases and J by 3 bases, with 15 bases between the two germline ends. The CDR3 covers 16 residues.

This chain connects TRBV6-1 to TRBJ1-6, with 9 nucleotides matching TRBD1. J was trimmed by 10 bases and V by 6 bases; bases with no gene match: 7. The CDR3 totals 14 residues. CDR1 MNHNS and CDR2 SASEGT come from the germline V gene. DNA for the CDR3: TGTGCCAGCAGCCCTACAGGGGGCCAATCACCCCTCCACTTT. Translating it yields CASSPTGGQSPLHF.

The chain employs TRBV27 and TRBJ1-4; 9 nucleotides line up with TRBD1. Germline assignment: CDR1 MNHEY and CDR2 SMNVEV (reference sequence). CDR3 length: 14 residues. Trimming cost V 6 bases and J 8 bases; bases outside gene matches: 7. The DNA of the CDR3 is TGTGCCAGCAGATCCGGGACAGGGTGGGAAAAACTGTTTTTT. Translation: CASRSGTGWEKLFF.

The J gene is TRBJ2-7, the V gene TRBV4-1; maybe TRBD2 (6 bases). Germline V lookup: CDR1 MGHRA, CDR2 YSYEKL. The CDR3 has 15 residues. The V and J ends lost 3 bases and 3 bases respectively, with 15 bases between them. Written as DNA, the CDR3 is TGCGCCAGCAGCCAGCGGGACGGATCATACTACGAGCAGTACTTC. Its translation is CASSQRDGSYYEQYF.

This rearrangement joins TRBV6-5 to TRBJ2-1; 8 bases map to TRBD2. The CDR3 runs 14 residues. The junction had 5 bases not matched to a gene; V was cut back by 0 bases and J by 10 bases. Germline V gene sequence: CDR1 MNHEY, CDR2 SVGAGI. The CDR3 DNA reads as TGTGCCAGCAGTTACTCAGGGGCTAGCGGGGAGCAGTTCTTC. Protein product: CASSYSGASGEQFF.

CDR3 amino acids: CASSPPDSQPQHF. The CDR3 DNA follows: TGTGCCAGCAGCCCCCCCGATAGCCAGCCCCAGCATTTT. V gene TRBV7-9 combines with J gene TRBJ1-5; D is ambiguous. Between the trimmed V and J ends, which lost 5 bases and 7 bases, there was a span of 12 bases. This CDR3 region has 13 residues. The germline V gene has CDR1 SEHNR and CDR2 FQNEAQ (reference sequence).

The chain joins TRBV11-2 to TRBJ2-7, with D possibly being TRBD1 (6 bases). CDR1 SGHAT and CDR2 FQNNGV come from the germline V gene. V lost 4 bases, J lost 5 bases, and 15 bases lay in between. The CDR3 runs to 14 residues. The CDR3 loop reads CASSYYRVGHEQYF. The CDR3 bases are TGTGCCAGCAGCTACTACAGGGTGGGCCACGAGCAGTACTTC.